Shown below are 29 T cell receptor beta chains from a single sample sequenced in a study of human T cells and chemical hapten exposure. TCRdb called the RACE reads again in MiXCR, with one record for every CDR3 protein. The table has around 110,000 distinct CDR3 sequences, about an eighth seen once. Time point meaning: patch test 1, 2 weeks after DPC sensitization. Treatment specified: therapeutic diphenylcyclopropenone sensitization with weekly scalp DPC. The sample in question was whole blood, obtained in connection with sensitization to the hapten diphenylcyclopropenone (DPC). These receptor sequences come from a woman in her 50s with alopecia areata. Some clones in this sample may be carry-over from other donors' samples.

This clonotype appeared a few times. The CDR3 region is CASSLSPNTGELFF. DNA of the CDR3: TGTGCCAGCAGTTTATCTCCCAACACCGGGGAGCTGTTTTTT. V and J are TRBV27 and TRBJ2-2, with D unresolved. The CDR3 has 14 amino acids. Germline CDR1 reads MNHEY; CDR2 reads SMNVEV (reference sequence). With 0 bases removed from V and 2 bases from J, the gap between germline ends came to 4 bases.

The CDR3 bases are TGCAGTGCCCGGGGGGGCGCGGGTTCACCCCTCCACTTT. This gives the protein CSARGGAGSPLHF. The genes are TRBV20-1 and TRBJ1-6, with D maybe TRBD1 (6 bases). The germline V gene has CDR1 DFQATT and CDR2 SNEGSKA (reference sequence). Trimming took 6 bases from V and 9 from J, leaving 15 bases between them. The length of the CDR3 is 13 residues.

This clonotype was recorded at least ten times. V and J are TRBV4-2 and TRBJ2-7, with 10 bases matching TRBD1. Germline V gives CDR1 LGHNA, CDR2 YNFKEQ. This CDR3 is built from 16 residues. J gave up 3 bases and V 1 base, and 6 bases lay outside the gene matches. CDR3 sequence reads: CASSQVSGTGVYEQYF. CDR3 nucleotide sequence: TGTGCCAGCAGCCAAGTATCTGGGACAGGGGTCTACGAGCAGTACTTC.

In this sample, this clonotype turned up many times. The chain carries TRBV2 and TRBJ2-5, with D perhaps being TRBD1 or TRBD2 (5 bases each). V lost 8 bases and J 7 bases, leaving 14 bases between the germline ends. Germline V gene data show CDR1 as SNHLY and CDR2 as FYNNEI. The CDR3 is 12 amino acids. This chain's CDR3 is CASGTSGGTQYF. In DNA, the CDR3 is TGTGCCAGCGGGACCTCCGGCGGGACCCAGTACTTC.

This clonotype came up many times. The V gene is TRBV4-3, the J gene TRBJ1-6, with TRBD1 matching over 9 bases. Trimming took 0 bases from V and 9 from J; bases not matched to a gene: 6. Germline values: CDR1 LGHNA, CDR2 YSLEER. The length of the CDR3 is 16 residues. CDR3 sequence: CASSQDPGQGLSPLHF. CDR3 DNA sequence: TGCGCCAGCAGCCAAGATCCAGGACAGGGGCTTTCACCCCTCCACTTT.

The chain couples TRBV11-2 to TRBJ1-4; possible D gene TRBD1, 6 bases. The CDR3 is 12 residues long. V was clipped by 7 bases and J by 8 bases, with 11 bases between them. The germline gives CDR1 SGHAT, CDR2 FQNNGV. The chain's CDR3 is CASKAGVEKLFF. DNA of the CDR3: TGTGCCAGCAAGGCAGGGGTGGAAAAACTGTTTTTT. Drawing the rest from reference TRBV11-2 and TRBJ1-4, the complete variable domain is EAGVAQSPRYKIIEKRQSVAFWCNPISGHATLYWYQQILGQGPKLLIQFQNNGVVDDSQLPKDRFSAERLKGVDSTLKIQPAKLEDSAVYLCASKAGVEKLFFGSGTQLSVL.

This clonotype was counted at least ten times. The chain combines TRBV18 with TRBJ2-3, with TRBD2 identical over 7 bases. V gave up 6 bases and J gave up 1 base; unmatched junction bases: 4. Germline V lookup: CDR1 KGHSH, CDR2 LQKENI. The CDR3 extends over 14 amino acids. In DNA, the CDR3 is TGTGCCAGCTCCCTAAGCGGGGGCACAGATACGCAGTATTTT. This encodes CASSLSGGTDTQYF.

The rearrangement joins TRBV10-3 to TRBJ2-7; possibly TRBD1 or TRBD2 for D (5 bases each). Trimming cost V 8 bases and J 2 bases, with 16 bases left between them. CDR3 size: 14 residues. Germline V lookup: CDR1 ENHRY, CDR2 SYGVKD. The CDR3 region is CAIGTSLVPYEQYF. DNA of the CDR3: TGTGCCATCGGGACCTCATTGGTTCCCTACGAGCAGTACTTC.

This clonotype has ten or more counts. This chain joins TRBV18 and TRBJ1-1, with 8 bases lining up with TRBD1. The V segment lost 8 bases and the J segment 0 bases; nucleotides outside the gene matches: 2. Per germline, CDR1 KGHSH and CDR2 LQKENI. This CDR3 comprises 13 residues. The CDR3 is CASRQGMNTEAFF. In DNA, the CDR3 is TGTGCCAGCAGACAGGGGATGAACACTGAAGCTTTCTTT.

This clonotype was seen many times. V and J are TRBV2 and TRBJ2-1; a possible D gene is TRBD2 (6 bases). V lost 5 bases and J lost 2, with 13 bases in between. Germline assignment: CDR1 SNHLY and CDR2 FYNNEI. This CDR3 has 15 amino acids. In nucleotides, the CDR3 is TGTGCCAGCAGTACGGGACTCAAGACCTACAATGAGCAGTTCTTC. It yields the protein CASSTGLKTYNEQFF.

This clonotype was counted between two and nine times. This sequence joins TRBV4-3 and TRBJ1-1, with TRBD1 matching 8 bases. The CDR3 consists of 15 residues. Trimming removed 1 base from V and 5 bases from J; junction bases left unmatched: 6. Germline V gene data show CDR1 as LGHNA and CDR2 as YSLEER. CDR3 loop: CASSQGTGKGTEAFF. The CDR3 nucleotides read TGCGCCAGCAGCCAAGGGACAGGGAAGGGGACTGAAGCTTTCTTT.

J is TRBJ2-1 and V is TRBV4-1; D possibly corresponds to TRBD1 (5 bases). The CDR3 consists of 18 residues. Germline lookup yields CDR1 MGHRA and CDR2 YSYEKL. V was clipped by 0 bases and J by 1 base, with 16 bases between them. Here the CDR3 reads CASSQDGRGQGSYNEQFF. CDR3 DNA: TGCGCCAGCAGCCAAGATGGCCGTGGGCAGGGATCCTACAATGAGCAGTTCTTC.

This clonotype came up a few times. V and J are TRBV7-2 and TRBJ1-5; no firm D call. V was trimmed by 6 bases and J by 1 base, leaving 7 bases between them. Germline V gives CDR1 SGHTA, CDR2 FQGNSA. The CDR3 consists of 13 residues. The DNA of the CDR3 is TGTGCCAGCAGTCAAGGGAGCAATCAGCCCCAGCATTTT. It specifies CASSQGSNQPQHF.

This clonotype was seen a handful of times. The V gene is TRBV7-9, the J gene TRBJ1-6; D possibly corresponds to TRBD1 (5 bases). Per the germline V gene, CDR1 is SEHNR and CDR2 is FQNEAQ (reference sequence). V lost 4 bases to trimming and J lost 7 bases, with 8 bases between them. The CDR3 runs to 13 residues. The CDR3 DNA reads as TGTGCCAGCAGCTGGGACCTAAATTCACCCCTCCACTTT. Encoded protein: CASSWDLNSPLHF. Using reference TRBV7-9 and TRBJ1-6 for the parts outside the CDR3, the full variable domain is DTGVSQNPRHKITKRGQNVTFRCDPISEHNRLYWYRQTLGQGPEFLTYFQNEAQLEKSRLLSDRFSAERPKGSFSTLEIQRTEQGDSAMYLCASSWDLNSPLHFGNGTRLTVT.

In its sample, this clonotype was seen a few times. The rearrangement links TRBV21-1 to TRBJ1-2. TRBV21-1 is a recognized pseudogene. The CDR3 covers 15 residues. This CDR3 is CASSKWGGKVYGYTF. CDR3 DNA: TGTGCCAGCAGCAAGTGGGGAGGGAAAGTCTATGGCTACACCTTC.

This clonotype was detected many times. CDR3 DNA sequence: TGTGCCACCGCCGGGACCCCCCTCTCCTATAATTCACCCCTCCACTTT. Protein product: CATAGTPLSYNSPLHF. V usage is TRBV10-3 and J usage is TRBJ1-6; a possible D gene is TRBD1 (5 bases). CDR1 and CDR2 from the germline V gene are ENHRY and SYGVKD. V was clipped by 10 bases and J by 0 bases, with 16 bases between them. The CDR3 covers 16 residues.

In its sample, this clonotype was seen many times. The V call is TRBV6-1, the J call TRBJ2-2; D might be TRBD2 (6 bases). CDR1 is MNHNS and CDR2 is SASEGT in the germline V gene. Trimming took 4 bases from V and 6 from J, leaving 18 bases between them. The CDR3 is 16 residues long. The CDR3 coding sequence is TGTGCCAGCAGTGCCGACAGCCCTACGGGGGCCGGGGAGCTGTTTTTT. Translated: CASSADSPTGAGELFF.

In DNA form, the CDR3 reads TGTGCCAGCAGCCAATCGGAGAAGCGTGGCGGGGAGCTGTTTTTT. The encoded protein is CASSQSEKRGGELFF. The V and J genes are TRBV3-1 and TRBJ2-2; D remains ambiguous. Deletions cut 2 bases from V and 7 bases from J, with 14 bases between. In germline, CDR1 is LGHDT, CDR2 YNNKEL (reference sequence). The CDR3 consists of 15 residues.

This clonotype has more than one count but fewer than ten. The chain has TRBV27 and TRBJ2-3; D is unclear. Germline CDR1 and CDR2: MNHEY and SMNVEV (reference sequence). This CDR3 has 11 residues. The V end lost 4 bases, the J end lost 8 bases, and 7 bases lay between the germline ends. CDR3 region: CASSSPPTQYF. In DNA form, the CDR3 reads TGTGCCAGCAGTTCCCCTCCTACGCAGTATTTT.

The chain is built from TRBV5-1 and TRBJ2-1; TRBD2 matches at 13 bases. The germline CDR1 and CDR2 sequences are SGHRS and YFSETQ. The CDR3 totals 16 residues. V gave up 5 bases and J gave up 3 bases; unmatched junction bases: 5. The CDR3 is CASREGLAGYYNEQFF. The CDR3 nucleotides are TGCGCCAGCAGAGAGGGACTAGCGGGGTACTACAATGAGCAGTTCTTC.

This clonotype was counted at least ten times. The chain links TRBV20-1 to TRBJ2-2, with 8 bases lining up with TRBD1. The length of the CDR3 is 14 residues. In germline, CDR1 is DFQATT, CDR2 SNEGSKA (reference sequence). Trimming removed 3 bases from V and 7 bases from J; junction bases left unmatched: 7. In nucleotides, the CDR3 is TGCAGTGCTAGGGGAGGACAGGGCGGCGGGGAGCTGTTTTTT. Translated: CSARGGQGGGELFF.

This clonotype occurred many times. A read error may account for a junction end that differs from germline. The gene calls are TRBV7-9 and TRBJ1-1; the D gene is possibly TRBD1 (5 bases). Germline V CDR1 and CDR2: SEHNR, FQNEAQ (reference sequence). The length of the CDR3 is 13 residues. CDR3 sequence (DNA): TGTGCCAGCATGGGCGGGGCGAACTCTGAAGCTTTCTTT. Translating gives CASMGGANSEAFF.

The sample holds a few counts of this clonotype. This chain links TRBV18 with TRBJ2-2, with D perhaps TRBD2 (6 bases). The CDR3 extends over 18 amino acids. Trimming removed 0 bases at V and 0 bases at J, with 14 bases between. Germline assignment: CDR1 KGHSH and CDR2 LQKENI. DNA for the CDR3: TGTGCCAGCTCACCACCGGTAGGAGGGGCCTCGAACACCGGGGAGCTGTTTTTT. Translating it yields CASSPPVGGASNTGELFF.

The chain joins TRBV7-9 to TRBJ1-2; no reliable D call. Germline V lookup: CDR1 SEHNR, CDR2 FQNEAQ (reference sequence). The V end was cut by 2 bases, the J end by 3 bases, with 10 bases between. The CDR3 covers 14 residues. The CDR3 here is CASSLRESDYGYTF. The CDR3 nucleotides are TGTGCCAGCAGCTTACGGGAGTCTGACTATGGCTACACCTTC. Using reference TRBV7-9 and TRBJ1-2 for the parts outside the CDR3, the full variable domain is DTGVSQNPRHKITKRGQNVTFRCDPISEHNRLYWYRQTLGQGPEFLTYFQNEAQLEKSRLLSDRFSAERPKGSFSTLEIQRTEQGDSAMYLCASSLRESDYGYTFGSGTRLTVV.

The sample holds a few counts of this clonotype. The chain has TRBV11-2 and TRBJ2-3; D gene uncertain. Trimming removed 3 bases from V and 2 bases from J, with 9 bases in between. This CDR3 has 14 amino acids. Germline V CDR1 and CDR2: SGHAT, FQNNGV. In DNA form, the CDR3 reads TGTGCCAGCAGCTTCGGCTATCTCACAGATACGCAGTATTTT. It yields the protein CASSFGYLTDTQYF.

V gene TRBV6-6 combines with J gene TRBJ1-5; D is unresolved. Trimming cost V 6 bases and J 3 bases, with 18 bases left between them. CDR3 size: 16 residues. Germline V gene sequence: CDR1 MNHNY, CDR2 SVGAGI (reference sequence). The CDR3 loop is CASSPYQGRINQPQHF. CDR3 nucleotide sequence: TGTGCCAGCAGCCCGTACCAAGGACGGATCAATCAGCCCCAGCATTTT.

This clonotype has at least ten counts. The J gene is TRBJ1-3, the V gene TRBV12-3 or TRBV12-4; D gene uncertain. This CDR3 is 12 amino acids long. Trimming cost V 3 bases and J 4 bases, with 4 bases left between them. The CDR3 DNA reads as TGTGCCAGCAGTTTTTCGGGAAACACCATATATTTT. Its protein is CASSFSGNTIYF.

The J gene is TRBJ2-7, the V gene TRBV6-5, with 9 bases identical to TRBD1. Germline CDR1 reads MNHEY; CDR2 reads SVGAGI. The V segment lost 5 bases and the J segment 1 base; nucleotides outside the gene matches: 3. The CDR3 sequence is 14 residues long. CDR3 DNA sequence: TGTGCCAGCAGTCTAGACAGGGGGTCCTACGAGCAGTACTTC. Its protein is CASSLDRGSYEQYF.

This clonotype has a single count. The chain uses TRBV3-1 and TRBJ1-1; D ambiguous. The V gene lost 0 bases and the J gene lost 1 base, with 9 bases spanning the gap. CDR3 size: 15 residues. The germline gives CDR1 LGHDT, CDR2 YNNKEL (reference sequence). The CDR3 DNA sequence: TGTGCCAGCAGCCAAGATTGGTCAGGGAACACTGAAGCTTTCTTT. Protein product: CASSQDWSGNTEAFF. The entire variable domain, with the rest obtained from reference TRBV3-1 and TRBJ1-1, is as follows: DTAVSQTPKYLVTQMGNDKSIKCEQNLGHDTMYWYKQDSKKFLKIMFSYNNKELIINETVPNRFSPKSPDKAHLNLHINSLELGDSAVYFCASSQDWSGNTEAFFGQGTRLTVV.